The 14 T cell receptor beta chains below were found in one sample sequenced in a study of T-cell memory formation after mild COVID-19. TCRdb ran MiXCR on the 5' RACE reads and lists one entry per CDR3 protein. The table has 300,000 to 400,000 distinct CDR3 sequences, 10% to 15% seen once. Sequencing was done on a sample of PBMCs or a T cell subset sorted from them (not recorded which). These TCRs come from a young man who had mild COVID-19 (a few samples of this study predate the infection). Cell type and time point are not known.

This clonotype was seen a few times. V usage is TRBV27 and J usage is TRBJ2-7; 9 positions agree with TRBD1. The J segment lost 7 bases and the V segment lost 3 bases, leaving 10 bases of the junction unmatched. This CDR3 contains 15 residues. Germline assignment: CDR1 MNHEY and CDR2 SMNVEV (reference sequence). CDR3 residues: CASSLAGTGLREQYF. The CDR3 DNA reads as TGTGCCAGCAGTTTGGCCGGGACAGGGTTGCGGGAGCAGTACTTC.

This clonotype was counted at least ten times. V usage is TRBV5-1 and J usage is TRBJ2-2; D possibly corresponds to TRBD2 (5 bases). Germline CDR1 reads SGHRS; CDR2 reads YFSETQ. The CDR3 sequence is 13 residues long. V was shortened by 7 bases and J by 5 bases, with 12 bases between the two germline ends. In DNA form, the CDR3 reads TGCGCCAGCGGAAAACGGGAAACCGGGGAGCTGTTTTTT. This translates into CASGKRETGELFF. The full variable domain, rest sourced from reference TRBV5-1 and TRBJ2-2, is KAGVTQTPRYLIKTRGQQVTLSCSPISGHRSVSWYQQTPGQGLQFLFEYFSETQRNKGNFPGRFSGRQFSNSRSEMNVSTLELGDSALYLCASGKRETGELFFGEGSRLTVL.

V gene TRBV6-1 combines with J gene TRBJ2-5, with TRBD1 matching over 7 bases. The V gene end was trimmed by 11 bases and the J gene end by 5 bases; junction bases not matched to a gene: 20. CDR3 size: 16 residues. The germline V gene encodes CDR1 MNHNS and CDR2 SASEGT. CDR3 region: CASAQFPRGSSETQYF. CDR3 sequence (DNA): TGTGCCTCAGCCCAGTTCCCCAGGGGGTCCTCGGAGACCCAGTACTTC.

This clonotype was detected only a few times. This chain links TRBV9 with TRBJ2-5; no firm D call. CDR1 SGDLS and CDR2 YYNGEE come from the germline V gene. Between the trimmed V and J ends, which lost 0 bases and 0 bases, there was a span of 6 bases. The CDR3 extends over 14 amino acids. The CDR3 sequence: CASSVAGYQETQYF. CDR3 DNA: TGTGCCAGCAGCGTAGCGGGCTACCAAGAGACCCAGTACTTC.

This clonotype was recorded many times. This rearrangement joins TRBV7-6 to TRBJ2-2; D gene uncertain. CDR1 is SGHVS, CDR2 FNYEAQ, per germline. This CDR3 has 13 residues. V dropped 1 base and J dropped 3 bases, with 3 bases sitting between them. The CDR3: CASSLGDTGELFF. CDR3 coding DNA: TGTGCCAGCAGCTTAGGGGACACCGGGGAGCTGTTTTTT.

The rearrangement joins TRBV5-1 to TRBJ1-2; a possible D gene is TRBD1 (6 bases). V was shortened by 4 bases and J by 8 bases, with 15 bases between the two germline ends. The CDR3 loop spans 13 amino acids. Germline V gene sequence: CDR1 SGHRS, CDR2 YFSETQ. The CDR3 here is CASSVDRLRGYTF. CDR3 nucleotides: TGCGCCAGCAGCGTTGACAGGTTAAGGGGCTACACCTTC.

This clonotype was detected only a few times. The CDR3 loop is CASTQRRSAVGTDTQYF. The CDR3 DNA sequence: TGTGCCAGCACCCAAAGGCGCTCGGCAGTAGGAACAGATACGCAGTATTTT. The rearrangement joins TRBV6-2 or TRBV6-3 to TRBJ2-3; D is uncertain. This CDR3 region has 17 residues. Trimming removed 7 bases at V and 3 bases at J, with 23 bases between. CDR1 is MNHEY, CDR2 SVGEGT, per germline.

This chain uses TRBV28 with TRBJ2-5; D possibly corresponds to TRBD1 (6 bases). Germline V gives CDR1 MDHEN, CDR2 SYDVKM. With 5 bases removed from V and 1 base from J, the gap between germline ends came to 17 bases. The CDR3 runs to 16 residues. The CDR3 DNA follows: TGTGCCAGCAGTCCATCCTTCTGGACAGCCCAAGAGACCCAGTACTTC. Translated: CASSPSFWTAQETQYF.

The sample holds a few counts of this clonotype. The rearrangement links TRBV6-2 or TRBV6-3 to TRBJ2-1; D might be TRBD2 (7 bases). The CDR3 contains 13 residues. The V gene's germline CDR1 is MNHEY and CDR2 SVGEGT. The V end lost 8 bases, the J end lost 8 bases, and 16 bases lay between the germline ends. CDR3 coding DNA: TGTGCCAGCTCGGGGGGCAGGGGTGATGAGCAGTTCTTC. Its protein product is CASSGGRGDEQFF.

The chain has TRBV5-4 and TRBJ2-1; 9 nucleotides line up with TRBD2. Germline CDR1 SGHNT, CDR2 YYREEE (reference sequence). J lost 8 bases, V lost 4 bases, and 13 bases had no gene match. CDR3 length: 16 residues. The CDR3 sequence is CASSTGALAGVDEQFF. The DNA for the CDR3 is TGTGCCAGCAGCACCGGAGCACTAGCGGGTGTCGATGAGCAGTTCTTC.

This clonotype was detected only a few times. The chain joins TRBV7-6 to TRBJ1-2; D call uncertain. The CDR3 is made up of 16 amino acids. The germline V gene encodes CDR1 SGHVS and CDR2 FNYEAQ. The V and J ends lost 1 base and 0 bases respectively, with 12 bases between them. CDR3 nucleotides: TGTGCCAGCAGCTTAGGAGGGAGGCAGTCTAACTATGGCTACACCTTC. Protein: CASSLGGRQSNYGYTF.

This clonotype appeared many times. V is TRBV6-5 and J is TRBJ2-1; TRBD2 matches at 11 bases. The V and J ends lost 6 bases and 6 bases, in that order; junction bases with no gene match: 4. Germline CDR1 reads MNHEY; CDR2 reads SVGAGI. This CDR3 has 14 residues. The CDR3 protein is CASRLGLAANEQFF. Written as DNA, the CDR3 is TGTGCCAGCAGACTGGGACTAGCGGCCAATGAGCAGTTCTTC.

This clonotype was seen at least ten times. The genes are TRBV5-5 and TRBJ2-1; D gene ambiguous. The CDR3 contains 13 residues. Germline V lookup: CDR1 SGHKS, CDR2 YYEKEE (reference sequence). V lost 3 bases and J lost 2, with 6 bases in between. CDR3 DNA sequence: TGTGCCAGCAGCTCCCCCCCCTACAATGAGCAGTTCTTC. As protein: CASSSPPYNEQFF.

This clonotype has more than one count but fewer than ten. J is TRBJ2-1 and V is TRBV6-2 or TRBV6-3; 10 bases fit TRBD2. The J segment lost 5 bases and the V segment lost 4 bases, leaving 5 bases of the junction unmatched. Germline V gene data show CDR1 as MNHEY and CDR2 as SVGEGT. The CDR3 is 15 residues long. In nucleotides, the CDR3 is TGTGCCAGCAGTTCCGGGACTAGCGAGAACAATGAGCAGTTCTTC. It codes for CASSSGTSENNEQFF.